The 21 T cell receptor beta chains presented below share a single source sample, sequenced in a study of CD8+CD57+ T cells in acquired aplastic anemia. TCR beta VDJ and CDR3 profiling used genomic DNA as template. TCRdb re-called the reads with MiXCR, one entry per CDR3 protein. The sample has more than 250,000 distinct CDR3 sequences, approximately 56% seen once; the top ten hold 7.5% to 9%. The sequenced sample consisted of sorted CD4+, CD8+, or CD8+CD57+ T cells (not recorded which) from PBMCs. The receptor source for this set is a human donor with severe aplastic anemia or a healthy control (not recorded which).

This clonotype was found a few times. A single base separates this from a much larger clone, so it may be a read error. The DNA for the CDR3 is TGTGCCAGCAGTTTCACCCCGGACAATGACGAGCAGTTCTTC. Translation gives CASSFTPDNDEQFF. The V gene is TRBV6-5, the J gene TRBJ2-1, with D perhaps TRBD1 (5 bases). The CDR3 has 14 amino acids. Germline V CDR1 and CDR2: MNHEY, SVGAGI. Trimming stripped 4 bases from V and 10 bases from J, with 17 bases between.

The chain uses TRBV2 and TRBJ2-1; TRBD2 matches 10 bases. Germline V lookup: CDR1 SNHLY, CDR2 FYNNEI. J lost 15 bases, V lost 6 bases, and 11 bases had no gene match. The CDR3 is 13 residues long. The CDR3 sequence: CASSGTSEGERFF. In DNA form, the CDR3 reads TGTGCCAGCAGCGGGACTAGCGAGGGGGAACGGTTCTTC.

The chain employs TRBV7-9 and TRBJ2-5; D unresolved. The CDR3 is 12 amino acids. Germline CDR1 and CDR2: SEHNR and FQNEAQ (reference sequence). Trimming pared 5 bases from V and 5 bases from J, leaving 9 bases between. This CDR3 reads CASSNYPETQYF. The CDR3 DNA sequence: TGTGCCAGCAGCAACTATCCGGAGACCCAGTACTTC.

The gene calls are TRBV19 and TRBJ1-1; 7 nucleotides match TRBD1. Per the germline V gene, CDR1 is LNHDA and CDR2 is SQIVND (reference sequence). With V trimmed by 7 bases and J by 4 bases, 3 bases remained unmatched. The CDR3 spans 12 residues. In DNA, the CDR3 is TGTGCCAGTACCGACAGGGCCACTGAAGCTTTCTTT. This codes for CASTDRATEAFF.

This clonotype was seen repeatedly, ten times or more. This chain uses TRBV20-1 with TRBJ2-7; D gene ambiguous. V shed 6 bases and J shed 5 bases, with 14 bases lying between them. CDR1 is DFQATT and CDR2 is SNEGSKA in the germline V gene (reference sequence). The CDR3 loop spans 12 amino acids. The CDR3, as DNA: TGCAGTGCCCAGAGCCGGACCAACGAGCAGTACTTC. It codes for CSAQSRTNEQYF.

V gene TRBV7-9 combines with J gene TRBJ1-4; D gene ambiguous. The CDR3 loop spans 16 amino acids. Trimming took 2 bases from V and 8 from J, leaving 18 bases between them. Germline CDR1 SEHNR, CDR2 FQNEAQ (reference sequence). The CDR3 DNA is TGTGCCAGCAGCTTATTCACAACCCCCAGTGAGGAAAAACTGTTTTTT. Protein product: CASSLFTTPSEEKLFF.

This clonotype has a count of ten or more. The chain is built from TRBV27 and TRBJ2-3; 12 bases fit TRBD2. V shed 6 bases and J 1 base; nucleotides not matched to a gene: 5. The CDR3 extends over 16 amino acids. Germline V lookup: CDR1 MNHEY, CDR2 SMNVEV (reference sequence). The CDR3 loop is CASRGLAGPGTDTQYF. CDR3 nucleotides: TGTGCCAGCAGAGGACTAGCGGGGCCGGGCACAGATACGCAGTATTTT.

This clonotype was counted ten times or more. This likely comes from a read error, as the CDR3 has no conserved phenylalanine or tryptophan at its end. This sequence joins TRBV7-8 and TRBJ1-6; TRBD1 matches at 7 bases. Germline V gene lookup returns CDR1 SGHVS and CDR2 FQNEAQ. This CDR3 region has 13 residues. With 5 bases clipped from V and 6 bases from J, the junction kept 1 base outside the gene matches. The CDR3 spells CASSPGGNSPLHL. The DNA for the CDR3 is TGTGCCAGCAGCCCAGGGGGTAATTCACCCCTCCACCTT.

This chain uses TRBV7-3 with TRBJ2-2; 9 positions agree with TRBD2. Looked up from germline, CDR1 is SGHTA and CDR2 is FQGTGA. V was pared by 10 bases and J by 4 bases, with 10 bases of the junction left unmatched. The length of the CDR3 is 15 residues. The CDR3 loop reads CAIPIAGATTGELFF. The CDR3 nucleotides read TGTGCCATCCCGATAGCGGGGGCCACCACCGGGGAGCTGTTTTTT.

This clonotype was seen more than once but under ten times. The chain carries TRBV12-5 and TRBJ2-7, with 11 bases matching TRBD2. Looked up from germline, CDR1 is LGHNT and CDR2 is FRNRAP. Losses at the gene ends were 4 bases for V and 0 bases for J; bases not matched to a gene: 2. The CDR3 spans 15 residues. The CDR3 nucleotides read TGTGCTAGTGGTTCGGGACTAGCGGCCTCCTACGAGCAGTACTTC. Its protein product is CASGSGLAASYEQYF.

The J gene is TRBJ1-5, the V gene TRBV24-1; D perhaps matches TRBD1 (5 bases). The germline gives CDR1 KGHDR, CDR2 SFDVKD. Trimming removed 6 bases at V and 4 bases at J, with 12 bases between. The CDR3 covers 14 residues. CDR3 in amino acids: CATSIGGENQPQHF. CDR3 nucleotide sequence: TGTGCCACCAGTATTGGAGGGGAGAATCAGCCCCAGCATTTT.

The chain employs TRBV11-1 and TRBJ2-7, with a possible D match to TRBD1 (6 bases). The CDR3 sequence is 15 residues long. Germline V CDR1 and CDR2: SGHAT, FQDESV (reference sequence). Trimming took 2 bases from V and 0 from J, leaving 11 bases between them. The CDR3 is CASSLRGTTSYEQYF. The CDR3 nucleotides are TGTGCCAGCAGCTTAAGGGGGACCACCTCCTACGAGCAGTACTTC.

CDR3 loop: CASSPTGFNQPQHF. The CDR3 DNA reads as TGTGCCAGCAGCCCCACAGGGTTCAATCAGCCCCAGCATTTT. The chain carries TRBV7-9 and TRBJ1-5; the D gene is possibly TRBD1 (6 bases). Per the germline V gene, CDR1 is SEHNR and CDR2 is FQNEAQ (reference sequence). The CDR3 covers 14 residues. Between the trimmed V and J ends, which lost 5 bases and 3 bases, there was a span of 11 bases. The whole variable domain, remainder taken from reference TRBV7-9 and TRBJ1-5, is DTGVSQNPRHKITKRGQNVTFRCDPISEHNRLYWYRQTLGQGPEFLTYFQNEAQLEKSRLLSDRFSAERPKGSFSTLEIQRTEQGDSAMYLCASSPTGFNQPQHFGDGTRLSIL.

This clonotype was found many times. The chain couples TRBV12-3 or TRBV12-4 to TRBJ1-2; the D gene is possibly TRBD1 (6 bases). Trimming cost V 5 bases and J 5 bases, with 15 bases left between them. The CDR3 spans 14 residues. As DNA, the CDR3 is TGTGCCAGCAGTCCCCCGTGGGGGCTATATGGCTACACCTTC. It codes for CASSPPWGLYGYTF.

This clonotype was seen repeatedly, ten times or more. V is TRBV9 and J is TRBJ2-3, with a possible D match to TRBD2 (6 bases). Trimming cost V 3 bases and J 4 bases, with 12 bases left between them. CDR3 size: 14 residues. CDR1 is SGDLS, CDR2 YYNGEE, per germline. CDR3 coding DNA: TGTGCCAGCAGCGCGGAGGCGGGGCCAGATACGCAGTATTTT. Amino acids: CASSAEAGPDTQYF.

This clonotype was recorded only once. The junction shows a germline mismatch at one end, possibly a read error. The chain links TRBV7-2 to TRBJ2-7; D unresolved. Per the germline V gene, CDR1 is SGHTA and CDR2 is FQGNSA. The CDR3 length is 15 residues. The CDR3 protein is CASSTGDIASYDQYF. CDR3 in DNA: TGTGCCAGCAGCACCGGTGATATTGCTTCCTACGATCAGTACTTC. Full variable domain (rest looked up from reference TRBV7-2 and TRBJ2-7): GAGVSQSPSNKVTEKGKDVELRCDPISGHTALYWYRQSLGQGLEFLIYFQGNSAPDKSGLPSDRFSAERTGGSVSTLTIQRTQQEDSAVYLCASSTGDIASYDQYFGPGTRLTVT.

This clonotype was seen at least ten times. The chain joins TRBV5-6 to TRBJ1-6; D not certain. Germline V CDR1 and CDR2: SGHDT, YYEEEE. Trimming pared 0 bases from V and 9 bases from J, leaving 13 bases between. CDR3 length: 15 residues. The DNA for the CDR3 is TGTGCCAGCAGCTTGGCCCCGATCCCGGGTTCACCCCTCCACTTT. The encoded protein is CASSLAPIPGSPLHF.

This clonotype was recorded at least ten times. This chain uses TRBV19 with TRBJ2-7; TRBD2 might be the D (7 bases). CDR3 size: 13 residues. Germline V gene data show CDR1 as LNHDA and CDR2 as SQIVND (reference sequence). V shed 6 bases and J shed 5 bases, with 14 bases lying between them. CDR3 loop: CASSGGRWNEQYF. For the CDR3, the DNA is TGTGCCAGTAGCGGGGGGCGCTGGAACGAGCAGTACTTC.

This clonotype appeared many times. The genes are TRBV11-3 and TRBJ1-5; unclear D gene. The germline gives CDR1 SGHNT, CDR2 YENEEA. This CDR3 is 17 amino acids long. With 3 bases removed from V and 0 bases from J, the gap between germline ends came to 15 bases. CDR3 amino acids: CASSFTTAESSNQPQHF. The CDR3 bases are TGTGCCAGCAGCTTTACCACCGCTGAGAGTAGCAATCAGCCCCAGCATTTT.

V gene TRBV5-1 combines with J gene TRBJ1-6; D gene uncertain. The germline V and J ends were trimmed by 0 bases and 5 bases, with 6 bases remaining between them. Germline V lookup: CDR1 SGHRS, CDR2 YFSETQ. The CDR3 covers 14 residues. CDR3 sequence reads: CASSLERDNSPLHF. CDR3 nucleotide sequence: TGCGCCAGCAGCTTGGAGAGGGATAATTCACCCCTCCACTTT.

The DNA of the CDR3 is TGTGCCAGCAGCTTGTACAGGGGCCGGGAGCTGTTTTTT. This codes for CASSLYRGRELFF. This sequence joins TRBV5-6 and TRBJ2-2; TRBD1 matches at 7 bases. The V gene's germline CDR1 is SGHDT and CDR2 YYEEEE. The trim removed 1 base at V and 9 bases at J, leaving 3 bases unmatched. The CDR3 totals 13 residues. Full variable domain (rest looked up from reference TRBV5-6 and TRBJ2-2): DAGVTQSPTHLIKTRGQQVTLRCSPKSGHDTVSWYQQALGQGPQFIFQYYEEEERQRGNFPDRFSGHQFPNYSSELNVNALLLGDSALYLCASSLYRGRELFFGEGSRLTVL.